The present entry profiles one TCR beta chain with its context. Its antigen is not identified. Healthy donors had no documented immune events, such as infections, while sampled. Some clones are missing from TCRdb's copy, which holds only in-frame ones; the method was immunoSEQ multiplex PCR. The table has approximately 110,000 clones, around 89% seen once. This record comes from a study of identifying expanded T cells in peripheral blood. Study-level points and caveats: Across healthy donors, higher total template counts meant significantly greater roughly two-week count variance. Over approximately two and four weeks, about 15 and 19 clones changed, versus 1.2 between replicates.

V gave up 4 bases and J gave up 2 bases, with 9 bases separating them. Looked up from germline, CDR1 is MNHEY and CDR2 is SVGAGI. The CDR3 has 14 amino acids. The sequence was obtained from a person aged 18-69 years in good health. The sample was blood. The chain couples TRBV6-5 to TRBJ1-5, with D tentatively TRBD1 (5 bases). The CDR3 loop is CASSSGLGNQPQHF. The DNA of the CDR3 is TGTGCCAGCAGTTCGGGGCTCGGCAATCAGCCCCAGCATTTT.